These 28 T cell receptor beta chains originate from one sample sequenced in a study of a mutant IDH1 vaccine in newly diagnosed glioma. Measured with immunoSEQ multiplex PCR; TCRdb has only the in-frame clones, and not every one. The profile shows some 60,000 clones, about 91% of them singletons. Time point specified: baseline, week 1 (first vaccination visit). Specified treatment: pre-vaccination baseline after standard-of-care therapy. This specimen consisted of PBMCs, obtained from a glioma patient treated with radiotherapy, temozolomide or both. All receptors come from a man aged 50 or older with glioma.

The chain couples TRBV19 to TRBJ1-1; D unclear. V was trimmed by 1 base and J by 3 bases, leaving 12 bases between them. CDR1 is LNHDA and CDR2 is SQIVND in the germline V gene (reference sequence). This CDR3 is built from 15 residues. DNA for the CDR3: TGTGCCAGTAGTATAGTAACCGGGGTGGACACTGAAGCTTTCTTT. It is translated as CASSIVTGVDTEAFF.

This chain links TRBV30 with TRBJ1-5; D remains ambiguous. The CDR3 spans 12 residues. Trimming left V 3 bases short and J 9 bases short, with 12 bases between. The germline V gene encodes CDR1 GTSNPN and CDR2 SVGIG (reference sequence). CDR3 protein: CAWSQSAGPQHF. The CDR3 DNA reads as TGTGCCTGGAGCCAGTCCGCGGGGCCCCAGCATTTT.

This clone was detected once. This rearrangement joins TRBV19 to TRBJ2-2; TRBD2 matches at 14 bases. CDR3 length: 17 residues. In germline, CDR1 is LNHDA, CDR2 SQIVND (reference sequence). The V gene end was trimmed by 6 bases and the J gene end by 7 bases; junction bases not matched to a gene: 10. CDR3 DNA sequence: TGTGCCAGTAGACCGGGACTAGCGGGAGAATCTATCGGGGAGCTGTTTTTT. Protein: CASRPGLAGESIGELFF.

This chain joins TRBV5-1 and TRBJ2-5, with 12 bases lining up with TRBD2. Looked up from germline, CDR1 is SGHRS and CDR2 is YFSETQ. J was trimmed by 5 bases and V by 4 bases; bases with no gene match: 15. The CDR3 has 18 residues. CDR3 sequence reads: CASSLGLAGGPIEETQYF. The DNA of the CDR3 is TGCGCCAGCAGCCTGGGGCTAGCGGGAGGGCCAATTGAGGAGACCCAGTACTTC.

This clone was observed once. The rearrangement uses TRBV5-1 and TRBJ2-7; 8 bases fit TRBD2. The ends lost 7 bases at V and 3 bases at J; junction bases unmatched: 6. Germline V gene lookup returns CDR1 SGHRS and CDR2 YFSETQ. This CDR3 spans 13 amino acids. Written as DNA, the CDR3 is TGCGCCAGCCGGGGGGGGTCGGTCTACGAGCAGTACTTC. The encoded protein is CASRGGSVYEQYF.

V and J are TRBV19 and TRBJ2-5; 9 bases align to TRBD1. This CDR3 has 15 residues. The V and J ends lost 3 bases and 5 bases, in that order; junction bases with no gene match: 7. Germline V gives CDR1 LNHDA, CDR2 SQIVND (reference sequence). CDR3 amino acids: CASSIGTGLRETQYF. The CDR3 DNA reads TGTGCCAGTAGTATCGGGACAGGGTTACGGGAGACCCAGTACTTC. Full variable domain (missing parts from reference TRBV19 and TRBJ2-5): DGGITQSPKYLFRKEGQNVTLSCEQNLNHDAMYWYRQDPGQGLRLIYYSQIVNDFQKGDIAEGYSVSREKKESFPLTVTSAQKNPTAFYLCASSIGTGLRETQYFGPGTRLLVL.

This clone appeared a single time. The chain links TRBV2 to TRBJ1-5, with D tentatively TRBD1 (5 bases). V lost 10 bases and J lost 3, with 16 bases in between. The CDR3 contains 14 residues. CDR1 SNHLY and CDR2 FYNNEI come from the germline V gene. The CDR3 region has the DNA TGTGCCACCTCCAGGGAATCAGTCAATCAGCCCCAGCATTTT. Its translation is CATSRESVNQPQHF. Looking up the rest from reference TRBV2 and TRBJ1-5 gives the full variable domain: EPEVTQTPSHQVTQMGQEVILRCVPISNHLYFYWYRQILGQKVEFLVSFYNNEISEKSEIFDDQFSVERPDGSNFTLKIRSTKLEDSAMYFCATSRESVNQPQHFGDGTRLSIL.

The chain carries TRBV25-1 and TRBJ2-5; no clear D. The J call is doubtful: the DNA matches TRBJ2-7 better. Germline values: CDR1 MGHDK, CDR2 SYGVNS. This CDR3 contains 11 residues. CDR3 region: CASTNYYEQYF. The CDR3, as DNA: TGTGCCAGCACGAACTACTACGAGCAGTACTTC.

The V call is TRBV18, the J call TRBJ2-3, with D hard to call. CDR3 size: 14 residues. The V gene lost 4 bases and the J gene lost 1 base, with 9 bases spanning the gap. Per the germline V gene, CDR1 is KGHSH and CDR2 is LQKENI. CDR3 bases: TGTGCCAGCTCACTAGGGAAGGGCACAGATACGCAGTATTTT. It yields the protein CASSLGKGTDTQYF. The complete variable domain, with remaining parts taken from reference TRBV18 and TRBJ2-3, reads NAGVMQNPRHLVRRRGQEARLRCSPMKGHSHVYWYRQLPEEGLKFMVYLQKENIIDESGMPKERFSAEFPKEGPSILRIQQVVRGDSAAYFCASSLGKGTDTQYFGPGTRLTVL.

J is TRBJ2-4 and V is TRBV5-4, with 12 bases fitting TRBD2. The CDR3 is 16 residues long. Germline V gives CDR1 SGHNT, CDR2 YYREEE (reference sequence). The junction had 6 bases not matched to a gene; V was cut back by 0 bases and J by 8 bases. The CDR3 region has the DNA TGTGCCAGCAGCTTGGCTAGCGGGGGGGCCGGAGACATTCAGTACTTC. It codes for CASSLASGGAGDIQYF.

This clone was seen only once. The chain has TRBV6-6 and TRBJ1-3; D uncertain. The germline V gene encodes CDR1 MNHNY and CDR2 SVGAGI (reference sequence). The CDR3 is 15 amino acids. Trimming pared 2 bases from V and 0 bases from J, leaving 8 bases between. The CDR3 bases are TGTGCCAGCAGTTACCTGGGATACTCTGGAAACACCATATATTTT. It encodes CASSYLGYSGNTIYF.

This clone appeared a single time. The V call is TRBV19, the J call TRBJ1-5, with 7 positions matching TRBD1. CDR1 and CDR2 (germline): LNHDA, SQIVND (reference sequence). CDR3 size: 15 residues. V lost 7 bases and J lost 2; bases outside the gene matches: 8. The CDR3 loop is CASIQGDVGNQPQHF. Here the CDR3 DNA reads TGTGCCAGTATTCAGGGGGATGTCGGCAATCAGCCCCAGCATTTT.

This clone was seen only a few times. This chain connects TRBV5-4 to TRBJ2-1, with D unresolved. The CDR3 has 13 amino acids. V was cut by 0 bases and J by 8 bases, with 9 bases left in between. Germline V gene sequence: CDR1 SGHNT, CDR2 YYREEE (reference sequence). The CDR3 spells CASSLDQPDEQFF. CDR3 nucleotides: TGTGCCAGCAGCTTGGACCAGCCTGATGAGCAGTTCTTC.

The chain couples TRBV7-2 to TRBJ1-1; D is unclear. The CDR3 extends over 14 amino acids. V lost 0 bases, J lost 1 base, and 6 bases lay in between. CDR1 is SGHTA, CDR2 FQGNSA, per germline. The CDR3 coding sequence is TGTGCCAGCAGCTTAGCCCCTAGGAACACTGAAGCTTTCTTT. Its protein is CASSLAPRNTEAFF.

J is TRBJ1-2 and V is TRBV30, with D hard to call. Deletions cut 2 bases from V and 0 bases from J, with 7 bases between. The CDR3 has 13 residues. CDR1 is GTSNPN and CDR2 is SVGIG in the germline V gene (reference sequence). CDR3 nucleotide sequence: TGTGCCTGGAGTCCCGTTGCTAACTATGGCTACACCTTC. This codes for CAWSPVANYGYTF.

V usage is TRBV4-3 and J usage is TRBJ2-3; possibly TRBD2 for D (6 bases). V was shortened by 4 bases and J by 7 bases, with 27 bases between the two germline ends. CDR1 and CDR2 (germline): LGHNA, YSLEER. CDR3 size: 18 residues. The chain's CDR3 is CASSLGRTDMGFGHTQYF. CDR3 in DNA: TGCGCCAGCAGCCTTGGGAGGACTGACATGGGGTTCGGTCATACGCAGTATTTT.

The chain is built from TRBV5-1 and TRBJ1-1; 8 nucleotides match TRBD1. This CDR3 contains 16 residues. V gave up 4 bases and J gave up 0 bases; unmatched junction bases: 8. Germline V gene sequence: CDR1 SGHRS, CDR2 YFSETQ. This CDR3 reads CASSPGQELMNTEAFF. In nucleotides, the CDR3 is TGCGCCAGCAGCCCGGGACAGGAACTTATGAACACTGAAGCTTTCTTT.

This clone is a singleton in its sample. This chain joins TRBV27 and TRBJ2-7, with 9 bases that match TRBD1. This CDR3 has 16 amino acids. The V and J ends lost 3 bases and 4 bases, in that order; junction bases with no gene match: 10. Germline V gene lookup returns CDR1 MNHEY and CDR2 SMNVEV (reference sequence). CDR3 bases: TGTGCCAGCAGTTTCTCCCCGGGACAGGGAAAGTACGAGCAGTACTTC. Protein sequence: CASSFSPGQGKYEQYF.

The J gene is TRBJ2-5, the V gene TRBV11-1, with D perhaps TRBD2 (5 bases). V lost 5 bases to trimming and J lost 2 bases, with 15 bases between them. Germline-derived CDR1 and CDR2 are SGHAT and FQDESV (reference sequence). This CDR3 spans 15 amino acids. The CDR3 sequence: CASSLLPGDQETQYF. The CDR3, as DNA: TGTGCCAGCAGCCTCCTCCCCGGGGATCAAGAGACCCAGTACTTC.

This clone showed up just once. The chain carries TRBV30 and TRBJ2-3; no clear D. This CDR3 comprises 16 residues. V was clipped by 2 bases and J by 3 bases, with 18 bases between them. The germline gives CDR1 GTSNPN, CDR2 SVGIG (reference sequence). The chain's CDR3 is CAWSPPRGFRTDTQYF. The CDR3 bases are TGTGCCTGGAGTCCCCCCAGAGGATTTAGGACAGATACGCAGTATTTT.

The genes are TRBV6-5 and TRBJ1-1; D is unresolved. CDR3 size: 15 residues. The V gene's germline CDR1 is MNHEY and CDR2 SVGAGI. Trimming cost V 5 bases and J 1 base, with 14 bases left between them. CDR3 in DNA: TGTGCCAGCAGTATGGATATGGGGTCGAACACTGAAGCTTTCTTT. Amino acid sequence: CASSMDMGSNTEAFF.

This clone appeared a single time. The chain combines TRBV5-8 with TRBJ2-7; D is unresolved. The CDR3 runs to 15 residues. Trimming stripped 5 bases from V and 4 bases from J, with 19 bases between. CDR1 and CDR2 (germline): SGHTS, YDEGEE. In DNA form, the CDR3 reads TGTGCCAGCAGTTTCGGATTAACGATCGGTTACGAGCAGTACTTC. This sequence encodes CASSFGLTIGYEQYF.

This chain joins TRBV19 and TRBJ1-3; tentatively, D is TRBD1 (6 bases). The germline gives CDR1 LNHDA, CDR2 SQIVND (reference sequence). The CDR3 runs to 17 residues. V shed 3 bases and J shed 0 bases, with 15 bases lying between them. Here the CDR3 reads CASSIYGGAGSGNTIYF. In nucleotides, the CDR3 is TGTGCCAGTAGTATTTATGGGGGCGCGGGCTCTGGAAACACCATATATTTT.

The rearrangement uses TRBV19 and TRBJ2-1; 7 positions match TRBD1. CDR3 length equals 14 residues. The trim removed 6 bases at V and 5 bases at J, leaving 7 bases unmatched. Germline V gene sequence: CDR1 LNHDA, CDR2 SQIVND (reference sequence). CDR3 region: CASRARGLDNEQFF. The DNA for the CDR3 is TGTGCCAGTAGGGCCAGGGGGTTGGACAATGAGCAGTTCTTC.

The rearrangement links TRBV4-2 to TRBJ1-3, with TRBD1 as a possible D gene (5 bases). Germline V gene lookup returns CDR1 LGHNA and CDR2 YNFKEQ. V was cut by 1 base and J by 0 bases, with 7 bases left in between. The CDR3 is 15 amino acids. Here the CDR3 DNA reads TGTGCCAGCAGCCAAGCAGGGAGCTCTGGAAACACCATATATTTT. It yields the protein CASSQAGSSGNTIYF.

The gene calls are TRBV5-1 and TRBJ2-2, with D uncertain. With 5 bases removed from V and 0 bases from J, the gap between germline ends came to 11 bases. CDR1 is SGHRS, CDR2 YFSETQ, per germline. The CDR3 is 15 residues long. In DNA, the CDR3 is TGCGCCAGCAGGAGAGACACCGCGAACACCGGGGAGCTGTTTTTT. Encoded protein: CASRRDTANTGELFF.

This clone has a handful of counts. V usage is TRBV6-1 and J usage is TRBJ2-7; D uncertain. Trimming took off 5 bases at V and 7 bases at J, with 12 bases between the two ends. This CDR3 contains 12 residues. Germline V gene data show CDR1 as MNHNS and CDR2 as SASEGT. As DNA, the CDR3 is TGTGCCAGCAGTAAAATACCAAGGGAGCAGTACTTC. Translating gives CASSKIPREQYF.

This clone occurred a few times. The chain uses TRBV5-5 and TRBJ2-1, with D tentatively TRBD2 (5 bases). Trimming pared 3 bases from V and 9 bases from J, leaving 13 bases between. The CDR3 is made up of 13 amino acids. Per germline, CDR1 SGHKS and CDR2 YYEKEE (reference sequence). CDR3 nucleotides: TGTGCCAGCAGCTCGGGAAGCGTAACTGAGCAGTTCTTC. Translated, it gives CASSSGSVTEQFF.